The 19 T cell receptor beta chains reported below all come from one sample, sequenced in a study of shared clonotypes between healthy human individuals. Some clones are missing from TCRdb's copy, which holds only in-frame ones; the method was immunoSEQ multiplex PCR. This table has some 900,000 clones, 60% to 85% appearing once. The sequenced sample was memory CD4+ T cells sorted from blood. The subset denotes: CD45RA-negative fraction. These receptors were collected from a man aged 18 to 30 in good health.

V and J are TRBV6-6 and TRBJ2-5; the match to TRBD2 covers 8 bases. Germline values: CDR1 MNHNY, CDR2 SVGAGI (reference sequence). The ends lost 6 bases at V and 7 bases at J; junction bases unmatched: 13. The length of the CDR3 is 15 residues. CDR3 amino acids: CASSPRTSSVGTQYF. The DNA for the CDR3 is TGTGCCAGCAGCCCCCGGACTAGCTCCGTGGGGACCCAGTACTTC.

This rearrangement joins TRBV2 to TRBJ2-7; 9 bases fit TRBD1. The germline V gene encodes CDR1 SNHLY and CDR2 FYNNEI. The CDR3 is 13 residues long. Trimming at V came to 5 bases and at J to 5 bases, leaving 4 bases not matched to a gene. In DNA, the CDR3 is TGTGCCAGCAGTCGGGACAGGGCTGACGAGCAGTACTTC. Protein sequence: CASSRDRADEQYF. Combining the CDR3 with reference TRBV2 and TRBJ2-7 gives the whole variable domain EPEVTQTPSHQVTQMGQEVILRCVPISNHLYFYWYRQILGQKVEFLVSFYNNEISEKSEIFDDQFSVERPDGSNFTLKIRSTKLEDSAMYFCASSRDRADEQYFGPGTRLTVT.

This clone was observed a handful of times. CDR3 region: CASSPPARTSGANVLTF. The CDR3 nucleotides read TGTGCCAGCTCACCACCGGCGCGGACCTCTGGGGCCAACGTCCTGACTTTC. The rearrangement joins TRBV18 to TRBJ2-6; unclear D gene. Germline assignment: CDR1 KGHSH and CDR2 LQKENI. The CDR3 has 17 residues. V lost 0 bases and J lost 0, with 9 bases in between.

V is TRBV7-2 and J is TRBJ2-7; 10 bases map to TRBD2. Per the germline V gene, CDR1 is SGHTA and CDR2 is FQGNSA. The CDR3 length is 14 residues. J gave up 6 bases and V 6 bases, and 8 bases lay outside the gene matches. DNA for the CDR3: TGTGCCAGCAGTTCCTCTAGCGGGAGTACCGAGCAGTACTTC. It is translated as CASSSSSGSTEQYF.

This clone has only a few counts. Different DNA sequences within this sample yield the same CDR3. The CDR3 region has the DNA TGCGCCAGCAGCCTAAGCGGGGGCGGCTACGAGCAGTACTTC. It specifies CASSLSGGGYEQYF. V gene TRBV5-1 combines with J gene TRBJ2-7, with 8 bases that match TRBD2. V was clipped by 4 bases and J by 3 bases; unmatched bases: 6. The CDR3 is made up of 14 amino acids. CDR1 and CDR2 from the germline V gene are SGHRS and YFSETQ.

The chain couples TRBV6-6 to TRBJ1-2; D uncertain. The CDR3 length is 11 residues. Per the germline V gene, CDR1 is MNHNY and CDR2 is SVGAGI (reference sequence). V was trimmed by 5 bases and J by 8 bases, leaving 9 bases between them. The CDR3, as DNA: TGTGCCAGCAGTAGAGACGGAGGCTACACCTTC. Translating gives CASSRDGGYTF.

The chain links TRBV5-1 to TRBJ2-5; D possibly corresponds to TRBD2 (5 bases). Per the germline V gene, CDR1 is SGHRS and CDR2 is YFSETQ. CDR3 length equals 15 residues. V was cut by 4 bases and J by 2 bases, with 15 bases left in between. The CDR3: CASSPDPGFQETQYF. The CDR3 DNA is TGCGCCAGCAGCCCCGACCCGGGGTTTCAAGAGACCCAGTACTTC.

The chain carries TRBV18 and TRBJ2-3; TRBD2 is a possible D gene (6 bases). Trimming stripped 3 bases from V and 0 bases from J, with 10 bases between. The CDR3 extends over 15 amino acids. Germline V gene lookup returns CDR1 KGHSH and CDR2 LQKENI. CDR3 bases: TGTGCCAGCTCACCCGCGGGATTTAGCACAGATACGCAGTATTTT. It is translated as CASSPAGFSTDTQYF.

The rearrangement links TRBV19 to TRBJ1-6, with D possibly TRBD1 on 6 matching bases. V lost 6 bases and J lost 7, with 19 bases in between. Germline lookup yields CDR1 LNHDA and CDR2 SQIVND (reference sequence). The length of the CDR3 is 16 residues. CDR3 residues: CASRKTAAGVNSPLHF. Here the CDR3 DNA reads TGTGCCAGTAGGAAAACAGCCGCAGGGGTAAATTCACCCCTCCACTTT. Full variable domain (rest looked up from reference TRBV19 and TRBJ1-6): DGGITQSPKYLFRKEGQNVTLSCEQNLNHDAMYWYRQDPGQGLRLIYYSQIVNDFQKGDIAEGYSVSREKKESFPLTVTSAQKNPTAFYLCASRKTAAGVNSPLHFGNGTRLTVT.

The chain uses TRBV2 and TRBJ2-2; no definite D call. This CDR3 contains 14 residues. V dropped 4 bases and J dropped 4 bases, with 10 bases sitting between them. Per the germline V gene, CDR1 is SNHLY and CDR2 is FYNNEI. CDR3 sequence: CASSVLQTTGELFF. The CDR3 nucleotides are TGTGCCAGCAGTGTCTTACAGACCACCGGGGAGCTGTTTTTT.

CDR3 protein: CASSRRASGSYEQYF. Here the CDR3 DNA reads TGTGCCAGCAGCCGGCGGGCTAGCGGCTCCTACGAGCAGTACTTC. The chain couples TRBV6-5 to TRBJ2-7; 7 bases align to TRBD2. V gave up 6 bases and J gave up 0 bases; unmatched junction bases: 8. CDR1 is MNHEY and CDR2 is SVGAGI in the germline V gene. The CDR3 has 15 residues.

The J gene is TRBJ1-2, the V gene TRBV5-1, with 7 nucleotides matching TRBD1. The V and J ends lost 5 bases and 2 bases, in that order; junction bases with no gene match: 6. The CDR3 contains 14 residues. Looked up from germline, CDR1 is SGHRS and CDR2 is YFSETQ. The CDR3 spells CASREGQANYGYTF. In DNA form, the CDR3 reads TGCGCCAGCAGAGAAGGACAGGCCAACTATGGCTACACCTTC.

The genes are TRBV18 and TRBJ1-3, with D unclear. Trimming took 2 bases from V and 4 from J, leaving 9 bases between them. Germline V gene lookup returns CDR1 KGHSH and CDR2 LQKENI. The CDR3 spans 14 residues. CDR3 nucleotides: TGTGCCAGCTCACCAACAGATAGAGGAAACACCATATATTTT. It codes for CASSPTDRGNTIYF.

The chain joins TRBV9 to TRBJ2-3, with 8 bases lining up with TRBD2. Looked up from germline, CDR1 is SGDLS and CDR2 is YYNGEE. The CDR3 runs to 16 residues. V shed 4 bases and J 5 bases; nucleotides not matched to a gene: 12. CDR3 region: CASSPGLAPRGDTQYF. CDR3 nucleotides: TGTGCCAGCAGCCCCGGACTAGCTCCCCGGGGAGATACGCAGTATTTT.

This clone was observed a handful of times. Other DNA sequences in the sample encode the same CDR3. The rearrangement links TRBV19 to TRBJ2-2, with D tentatively TRBD2 (5 bases). The CDR3 spans 14 residues. Germline V gene data show CDR1 as LNHDA and CDR2 as SQIVND (reference sequence). V was pared by 3 bases and J by 1 base, with 6 bases between. This CDR3 reads CASSMSGNTGELFF. CDR3 nucleotide sequence: TGTGCCAGTAGTATGAGCGGGAACACCGGGGAGCTGTTTTTT. The variable domain in full, with the rest retrieved from reference TRBV19 and TRBJ2-2, is DGGITQSPKYLFRKEGQNVTLSCEQNLNHDAMYWYRQDPGQGLRLIYYSQIVNDFQKGDIAEGYSVSREKKESFPLTVTSAQKNPTAFYLCASSMSGNTGELFFGEGSRLTVL.

The V gene is TRBV5-1, the J gene TRBJ1-5; D call uncertain. The V and J ends lost 3 bases and 6 bases respectively, with 10 bases between them. The germline gives CDR1 SGHRS, CDR2 YFSETQ. This CDR3 is built from 13 residues. The CDR3 spells CASSSDGFQPQHF. Written as DNA, the CDR3 is TGCGCCAGCAGCTCGGACGGGTTTCAGCCCCAGCATTTT.

Remarks on this clone: Other DNA sequences in this sample translate to the same CDR3. The chain combines TRBV7-8 with TRBJ2-6, with D hard to call. This CDR3 contains 14 residues. Trimming left V 5 bases short and J 1 base short, with 6 bases between. Germline CDR1 and CDR2: SGHVS and FQNEAQ. The CDR3 loop reads CASSPSSGANVLTF. CDR3 in DNA: TGTGCCAGCAGCCCCAGTTCTGGGGCCAACGTCCTGACTTTC.

The count of this clone is one. V gene TRBV5-4 combines with J gene TRBJ2-7; tentatively, D is TRBD1 (5 bases). Germline CDR1 is SGHNT and CDR2 is YYREEE (reference sequence). The CDR3 is 14 amino acids. CDR3 protein: CAVTLGLGPYEQYF. Written as DNA, the CDR3 is TGTGCAGTCACTCTGGGGTTGGGGCCCTACGAGCAGTACTTC. Full variable domain (missing parts from reference TRBV5-4 and TRBJ2-7): ETGVTQSPTHLIKTRGQQVTLRCSSQSGHNTVSWYQQALGQGPQFIFQYYREEENGRGNFPPRFSGLQFPNYSSELNVNALELDDSALYLCAVTLGLGPYEQYFGPGTRLTVT.

About this clone: This sample also contains other DNA sequences that code for the same CDR3. CDR3 sequence (DNA): TGTGCCAGCTCACCGGGACAGGCCAACTATGGCTACACCTTC. This sequence encodes CASSPGQANYGYTF. This chain joins TRBV18 and TRBJ1-2, with TRBD1 identical over 8 bases. In germline, CDR1 is KGHSH, CDR2 LQKENI. This CDR3 comprises 14 residues. J was trimmed by 2 bases and V by 3 bases; bases with no gene match: 2.